The 29 T cell receptor beta chains reported below all come from one sample, sequenced in a study of cytomegalovirus exposure and HLA in healthy donors. Use of 60 Vbeta and 13 Jbeta primers characterized the PCR. This table comes from immunoSEQ multiplex PCR, and its TCRdb copy is limited to in-frame clones, with some not included. The sample lists approximately 110,000 clones; 50% to 65% were seen once. Sequencing used PBMCs. The receptors here all came from a man aged 30 to 39 in good health and CMV-seropositive.

The chain has TRBV27 and TRBJ1-4; D not resolved. Germline CDR1 is MNHEY and CDR2 is SMNVEV (reference sequence). The V gene lost 8 bases and the J gene lost 0 bases, with 16 bases spanning the gap. The CDR3 spans 16 residues. CDR3 sequence reads: CASGLSTSSTNEKLFF. CDR3 in DNA: TGTGCCAGCGGACTCTCAACAAGCTCAACTAATGAAAAACTGTTTTTT.

This clone has only one observation. The chain carries TRBV11-2 and TRBJ2-2; 7 bases are shared with TRBD2. The V gene's germline CDR1 is SGHAT and CDR2 FQNNGV. The V gene end was trimmed by 1 base and the J gene end by 7 bases; junction bases not matched to a gene: 12. The CDR3 is 17 amino acids. CDR3 in amino acids: CASSLGVSGDGLGELFF. CDR3 bases: TGTGCCAGCAGCTTAGGTGTGAGCGGGGACGGGCTCGGGGAGCTGTTTTTT.

The V and J genes are TRBV19 and TRBJ1-1, with 8 bases that match TRBD1. In germline, CDR1 is LNHDA, CDR2 SQIVND (reference sequence). There are 13 residues in the CDR3. The CDR3: CFSRDRSNTEAFF. In nucleotides, the CDR3 is TGTTTCTCCCGGGACAGGTCGAACACTGAAGCTTTCTTT. The whole variable domain, remainder taken from reference TRBV19 and TRBJ1-1, is DGGITQSPKYLFRKEGQNVTLSCEQNLNHDAMYWYRQDPGQGLRLIYYSQIVNDFQKGDIAEGYSVSREKKESFPLTVTSAQKNPTAFYLCFSRDRSNTEAFFGQGTRLTVV.

The chain links TRBV7-2 to TRBJ2-5; the match to TRBD2 covers 9 bases. Germline loops: CDR1 SGHTA, CDR2 FQGNSA. V was clipped by 5 bases and J by 0 bases; unmatched bases: 4. The CDR3 loop spans 15 amino acids. DNA for the CDR3: TGTGCCAGCAGCACGGGGACTAGCAACCAAGAGACCCAGTACTTC. Protein product: CASSTGTSNQETQYF.

This chain connects TRBV7-2 to TRBJ2-5; TRBD1 agrees at 8 bases. V was pared by 4 bases and J by 11 bases, with 6 bases of the junction left unmatched. The length of the CDR3 is 12 residues. Germline values: CDR1 SGHTA, CDR2 FQGNSA. The CDR3 DNA reads TGTGCCAGCAGCTCCGGACAGGGTCGGCAGTACTTC. Its protein is CASSSGQGRQYF.

The rearrangement uses TRBV6-1 and TRBJ1-5; the D is unclear. Germline lookup yields CDR1 MNHNS and CDR2 SASEGT. The CDR3 length is 12 residues. V was cut by 4 bases and J by 4 bases, with 5 bases left in between. As DNA, the CDR3 is TGTGCCAGCAGTGCCACTAATCAGCCCCAGCATTTT. Translating gives CASSATNQPQHF.

A single count supports this clone. CDR3 residues: CASSFVARTGGAFF. CDR3 in DNA: TGTGCCAGCAGTTTCGTTGCGAGGACAGGGGGAGCTTTCTTT. This chain connects TRBV27 to TRBJ1-1; 10 bases align to TRBD1. Germline trimming cut 3 bases from V and 10 bases from J; bases unmatched to any gene: 8. The CDR3 is 14 amino acids. CDR1 and CDR2 (germline): MNHEY, SMNVEV (reference sequence).

The chain joins TRBV4-1 to TRBJ2-7; TRBD1 is a possible D gene (5 bases). The CDR3 is made up of 15 amino acids. From germline, CDR1 is MGHRA and CDR2 YSYEKL. Trimming removed 4 bases from V and 6 bases from J, with 19 bases in between. CDR3 nucleotide sequence: TGCGCCAGCAGCCTTACAGGCTCCAGCCGCCCCGAGCAGTACTTC. Translation gives CASSLTGSSRPEQYF.

The chain employs TRBV9 and TRBJ1-5, with D perhaps TRBD1 (6 bases). The V and J ends lost 2 bases and 9 bases respectively, with 15 bases between them. The CDR3 has 14 amino acids. Germline V gene sequence: CDR1 SGDLS, CDR2 YYNGEE. The CDR3 coding sequence is TGTGCCAGCAGCGTGGACAGCCTTCTTACGCCCCAGCATTTT. Translation: CASSVDSLLTPQHF.

The chain recombines TRBV11-2 with TRBJ1-2, with 7 bases identical to TRBD1. Per germline, CDR1 SGHAT and CDR2 FQNNGV. The CDR3 contains 14 residues. J lost 4 bases, V lost 5 bases, and 7 bases had no gene match. CDR3 region: CASSHGQAFYGYTF. In nucleotides, the CDR3 is TGTGCCAGCAGCCATGGACAGGCTTTCTATGGCTACACCTTC.

The rearrangement uses TRBV5-1 and TRBJ2-5; D gene uncertain. V dropped 0 bases and J dropped 2 bases, with 5 bases sitting between them. The CDR3 extends over 13 amino acids. Germline lookup yields CDR1 SGHRS and CDR2 YFSETQ. CDR3 coding DNA: TGCGCCAGCAGCTTGGGGCAGCAAGAGACCCAGTACTTC. Protein: CASSLGQQETQYF.

The rearrangement joins TRBV7-9 to TRBJ2-5; maybe TRBD2 (5 bases). Between the trimmed V and J ends, which lost 2 bases and 6 bases, there was a span of 7 bases. The V gene's germline CDR1 is SEHNR and CDR2 FQNEAQ (reference sequence). This CDR3 contains 12 residues. The CDR3 spells CASSLTGKTQYF. The CDR3 DNA is TGTGCCAGCAGCTTAACGGGAAAGACCCAGTACTTC. The whole variable domain, filled in from reference TRBV7-9 and TRBJ2-5, reads DTGVSQNPRHKITKRGQNVTFRCDPISEHNRLYWYRQTLGQGPEFLTYFQNEAQLEKSRLLSDRFSAERPKGSFSTLEIQRTEQGDSAMYLCASSLTGKTQYFGPGTRLLVL.

This clone occurred a few times. The V call is TRBV7-2, the J call TRBJ2-3, with 7 bases that match TRBD2. Germline V gene lookup returns CDR1 SGHTA and CDR2 FQGNSA. V gave up 2 bases and J gave up 2 bases; unmatched junction bases: 4. This CDR3 comprises 15 residues. CDR3 residues: CASSLNGGSTDTQYF. The CDR3 bases are TGTGCCAGCAGCTTAAACGGGGGGTCCACAGATACGCAGTATTTT.

J is TRBJ1-6 and V is TRBV30, with a weak D call TRBD1 (5 bases). This CDR3 region has 18 residues. V was pared by 5 bases and J by 0 bases, with 20 bases between. Per the germline V gene, CDR1 is GTSNPN and CDR2 is SVGIG (reference sequence). The CDR3 here is CAWPARQGKASYNSPLHF. The CDR3 DNA is TGTGCCTGGCCCGCCAGGCAGGGAAAAGCCTCCTATAATTCACCCCTCCACTTT.

The chain couples TRBV5-1 to TRBJ2-5, with D possibly TRBD1 on 6 matching bases. V lost 5 bases, J lost 2 bases, and 16 bases lay in between. Per germline, CDR1 SGHRS and CDR2 YFSETQ. The CDR3 spans 15 residues. The CDR3, as DNA: TGCGCCAGCAGACCCCAGGGGCAGGGTCAAGAGACCCAGTACTTC. As protein: CASRPQGQGQETQYF. The full variable domain, its missing parts supplied by reference TRBV5-1 and TRBJ2-5, is KAGVTQTPRYLIKTRGQQVTLSCSPISGHRSVSWYQQTPGQGLQFLFEYFSETQRNKGNFPGRFSGRQFSNSRSEMNVSTLELGDSALYLCASRPQGQGQETQYFGPGTRLLVL.

This clone was observed a few times. The genes are TRBV5-6 and TRBJ1-1, with D possibly matching TRBD1 (5 bases). Per the germline V gene, CDR1 is SGHDT and CDR2 is YYEEEE. The CDR3 runs 12 residues. Trimming shortened V by 5 bases and J by 4 bases, and 9 bases separated the two germline ends. CDR3 region: CASSRGATEAFF. CDR3 DNA sequence: TGTGCCAGCAGTAGGGGCGCCACTGAAGCTTTCTTT.

This clone has a handful of counts. The sample holds other DNA sequences that translate to the same CDR3. The V call is TRBV2, the J call TRBJ2-7; a possible D gene is TRBD2 (5 bases). The CDR3 has 11 amino acids. CDR1 and CDR2 from the germline V gene are SNHLY and FYNNEI. The CDR3 sequence is CDKRAAYEQYF. DNA for the CDR3: TGTGACAAGAGGGCCGCCTACGAGCAGTACTTC.

The chain couples TRBV18 to TRBJ1-1, with 11 bases that match TRBD1. The germline V gene encodes CDR1 KGHSH and CDR2 LQKENI. The CDR3 is 14 amino acids. V lost 5 bases and J lost 7; bases outside the gene matches: 6. Written as DNA, the CDR3 is TGTGCCAGCTCAGTGGGGACAGGGGGATTTGAAGCTTTCTTT. Translating gives CASSVGTGGFEAFF. Supplemented by reference TRBV18 and TRBJ1-1, the full variable domain reads NAGVMQNPRHLVRRRGQEARLRCSPMKGHSHVYWYRQLPEEGLKFMVYLQKENIIDESGMPKERFSAEFPKEGPSILRIQQVVRGDSAAYFCASSVGTGGFEAFFGQGTRLTVV.

A word on this clone: The sample holds other DNA sequences that translate to the same CDR3. This rearrangement joins TRBV5-1 to TRBJ2-5, with D possibly matching TRBD2 (5 bases). Germline CDR1 and CDR2: SGHRS and YFSETQ. This CDR3 region has 14 residues. V was shortened by 0 bases and J by 2 bases, with 8 bases between the two germline ends. In DNA, the CDR3 is TGCGCCAGCAGCTTGGCCGGAGGTCAAGAGACCCAGTACTTC. Amino acid sequence: CASSLAGGQETQYF. Full variable domain (missing parts from reference TRBV5-1 and TRBJ2-5): KAGVTQTPRYLIKTRGQQVTLSCSPISGHRSVSWYQQTPGQGLQFLFEYFSETQRNKGNFPGRFSGRQFSNSRSEMNVSTLELGDSALYLCASSLAGGQETQYFGPGTRLLVL.

CDR3 protein: CASSVTREQYF. The CDR3 DNA is TGTGCCAGCAGTGTAACTCGCGAGCAGTACTTC. The chain is built from TRBV2 and TRBJ2-7; D unresolved. Germline V gene sequence: CDR1 SNHLY, CDR2 FYNNEI. Trimming removed 4 bases at V and 6 bases at J, with 7 bases between. The CDR3 covers 11 residues. The variable domain in full, with the rest retrieved from reference TRBV2 and TRBJ2-7, is EPEVTQTPSHQVTQMGQEVILRCVPISNHLYFYWYRQILGQKVEFLVSFYNNEISEKSEIFDDQFSVERPDGSNFTLKIRSTKLEDSAMYFCASSVTREQYFGPGTRLTVT.

V is TRBV7-9 and J is TRBJ1-4; D is unresolved. The CDR3 sequence is 15 residues long. Deletions cut 1 base from V and 0 bases from J, with 6 bases between. Germline-derived CDR1 and CDR2 are SEHNR and FQNEAQ (reference sequence). CDR3: CASSLVESTNEKLFF. CDR3 nucleotide sequence: TGTGCCAGCAGCTTAGTGGAGTCAACTAATGAAAAACTGTTTTTT. Using reference TRBV7-9 and TRBJ1-4 for the parts outside the CDR3, the full variable domain is DTGVSQNPRHKITKRGQNVTFRCDPISEHNRLYWYRQTLGQGPEFLTYFQNEAQLEKSRLLSDRFSAERPKGSFSTLEIQRTEQGDSAMYLCASSLVESTNEKLFFGSGTQLSVL.

The chain employs TRBV27 and TRBJ2-7; 8 bases match TRBD1. Germline V gene lookup returns CDR1 MNHEY and CDR2 SMNVEV (reference sequence). CDR3 size: 13 residues. V lost 3 bases and J lost 4; bases outside the gene matches: 2. CDR3 loop: CASSLGQDYEQYF. The CDR3 bases are TGTGCCAGCAGTTTGGGACAGGATTACGAGCAGTACTTC.

The CDR3 DNA follows: TGTGCCTGGGCCTGGGCAGGGGCCTACAATGAGCAGTTCTTC. As protein: CAWAWAGAYNEQFF. This rearrangement joins TRBV30 to TRBJ2-1, with D perhaps matching TRBD1 (6 bases). V was trimmed by 5 bases and J by 2 bases, leaving 13 bases between them. The CDR3 extends over 14 amino acids. Germline V CDR1 and CDR2: GTSNPN, SVGIG (reference sequence).

The genes are TRBV6-6 and TRBJ2-7; tentative D call: TRBD2 (5 bases). CDR1 MNHNY and CDR2 SVGAGI come from the germline V gene (reference sequence). With 2 bases removed from V and 6 bases from J, the gap between germline ends came to 8 bases. The CDR3 sequence is 12 residues long. DNA for the CDR3: TGTGCCAGCAGTTACGCTAGCTGCGAGCAGTACTTC. Protein sequence: CASSYASCEQYF.

The chain is built from TRBV15 and TRBJ2-5; 12 bases align to TRBD1. CDR1 is LNHNV, CDR2 YYDKDF, per germline (reference sequence). Losses at the gene ends were 1 base for V and 5 bases for J; bases not matched to a gene: 8. The CDR3 runs to 17 residues. The CDR3 coding sequence is TGTGCCACCAGCAGAGGAGGGACAGGGGGCAAGGGGGAGACCCAGTACTTC. It translates to CATSRGGTGGKGETQYF.

This chain connects TRBV5-4 to TRBJ2-1, with 13 bases aligning to TRBD2. The germline CDR1 and CDR2 sequences are SGHNT and YYREEE (reference sequence). The CDR3 totals 17 residues. V lost 4 bases, J lost 5 bases, and 9 bases stayed unmatched. CDR3 sequence: CASSTLAGGLVDNEQFF. The CDR3 DNA reads as TGTGCCAGCAGCACACTAGCGGGGGGGCTGGTAGACAATGAGCAGTTCTTC.

The V and J genes are TRBV28 and TRBJ2-1; the D is unclear. V was trimmed by 2 bases and J by 7 bases, leaving 9 bases between them. Germline CDR1 reads MDHEN; CDR2 reads SYDVKM. The CDR3 consists of 13 residues. CDR3 nucleotides: TGTGCCAGCAGTTTAGTAGCTGGGAATGAGCAGTTCTTC. Its translation: CASSLVAGNEQFF.

This clone has just one count. The chain joins TRBV6-1 to TRBJ2-3, with D tentatively TRBD1 (6 bases). The V end was cut by 5 bases, the J end by 4 bases, with 10 bases between. CDR3 length equals 13 residues. The germline gives CDR1 MNHNS, CDR2 SASEGT. CDR3 in DNA: TGTGCCAGCAGTCCCGGACAGTCAGATACGCAGTATTTT. Amino acid sequence: CASSPGQSDTQYF.

This rearrangement joins TRBV4-1 to TRBJ2-1, with 7 bases lining up with TRBD1. J lost 7 bases, V lost 1 base, and 7 bases had no gene match. Germline V gives CDR1 MGHRA, CDR2 YSYEKL. The CDR3 consists of 15 residues. DNA of the CDR3: TGCGCCAGCAGCCAAGTGGTAACAGGGGCAAATGAGCAGTTCTTC. Its translation is CASSQVVTGANEQFF.